The 15 T cell receptor beta chains in this list originate from one sample, sequenced in a study of blood T cells in healthy people across ages. PCR was performed a second time for roughly 7 to 12 cycles using a sample-barcoded 5' primer and a J-beta primer mix. TCRdb recomputed calls from the 5' RACE reads with MiXCR, one row per CDR3 protein. The sample consists of around 650,000 distinct CDR3 sequences, 32% of them appearing once. Sequencing input: blood. Receptors originate from a woman of 80 years or more in good health.

This sequence joins TRBV5-6 and TRBJ1-1, with TRBD1 as a possible D gene (5 bases). Germline assignment: CDR1 SGHDT and CDR2 YYEEEE. The CDR3 totals 14 residues. Trimming shortened V by 4 bases and J by 0 bases, and 10 bases separated the two germline ends. The CDR3 DNA follows: TGTGCCAGCAGCCCGGACATACTGAACACTGAAGCTTTCTTT. Amino acid sequence: CASSPDILNTEAFF.

This clonotype was seen many times. The chain joins TRBV2 to TRBJ2-7, with D possibly being TRBD1 (6 bases). CDR3 length: 17 residues. V was shortened by 2 bases and J by 3 bases, with 20 bases between the two germline ends. CDR1 and CDR2 (germline): SNHLY, FYNNEI. The CDR3 here is CASSERTQGIKGYEQYF. The CDR3 DNA reads as TGTGCCAGCAGTGAACGGACACAGGGTATCAAAGGCTACGAGCAGTACTTC.

This clonotype was recorded many times. This rearrangement joins TRBV6-1 to TRBJ2-5; no clear D. Per the germline V gene, CDR1 is MNHNS and CDR2 is SASEGT. The CDR3 is made up of 14 amino acids. Trimming stripped 2 bases from V and 4 bases from J, with 11 bases between. The CDR3: CASSELGSRETQYF. DNA of the CDR3: TGTGCCAGCAGTGAATTGGGCAGCCGAGAGACCCAGTACTTC.

Many counts were recorded for this clonotype. V usage is TRBV7-7 and J usage is TRBJ2-1; a possible D gene is TRBD1 (6 bases). The CDR3 totals 16 residues. Trimming removed 1 base at V and 7 bases at J, with 17 bases between. Germline-derived CDR1 and CDR2 are SSHAT and FNYEAQ (reference sequence). DNA of the CDR3: TGTGCCAGCAGCTTAGGAGTAGCCAGGGGATCGAATGAGCAGTTCTTC. Translating gives CASSLGVARGSNEQFF.

A few counts support this clonotype. A much larger clone differs by one base, so this may be a read error. Given the absence of the conserved phenylalanine or tryptophan at the CDR3 end, a read error is likely. V is TRBV20-1 and J is TRBJ2-5; 8 bases line up with TRBD1. With V trimmed by 5 bases and J by 2 bases, 4 bases remained unmatched. The V gene's germline CDR1 is DFQATT and CDR2 SNEGSKA (reference sequence). The CDR3 covers 13 residues. The CDR3 region is CSASRDRQETQYL. CDR3 coding DNA: TGCAGTGCTTCCCGGGACAGGCAAGAGACCCAGTACTTA.

Turning to this clonotype: No conserved phenylalanine or tryptophan ends this CDR3, so it is likely a read error. This chain uses TRBV5-8 with TRBJ2-7, with D tentatively TRBD1 (5 bases). In germline, CDR1 is SGHTS, CDR2 YDEGEE. The V and J ends lost 3 bases and 2 bases respectively, with 12 bases between them. This CDR3 spans 14 amino acids. CDR3 region: CASSYYRTAYEQYL. The CDR3 coding sequence is TGTGCCAGCAGCTACTACAGGACGGCCTACGAGCAGTACTTA.

This clonotype was recorded at least ten times. The rearrangement uses TRBV5-1 and TRBJ1-2, with a possible D match to TRBD1 (5 bases). V was pared by 0 bases and J by 4 bases, with 7 bases between. Germline V gene data show CDR1 as SGHRS and CDR2 as YFSETQ. There are 13 residues in the CDR3. The CDR3 sequence: CASSLGQIYGYTF. As DNA, the CDR3 is TGCGCCAGCAGCTTGGGACAGATCTATGGCTACACCTTC. The variable domain in full, completed from reference TRBV5-1 and TRBJ1-2, reads KAGVTQTPRYLIKTRGQQVTLSCSPISGHRSVSWYQQTPGQGLQFLFEYFSETQRNKGNFPGRFSGRQFSNSRSEMNVSTLELGDSALYLCASSLGQIYGYTFGSGTRLTVV.

This clonotype showed up many times. The gene calls are TRBV12-3 or TRBV12-4 and TRBJ1-5, with a weak D call TRBD1 (5 bases). The V gene lost 1 base and the J gene lost 3 bases, with 13 bases spanning the gap. The CDR3 length is 16 residues. The DNA of the CDR3 is TGTGCCAGCAGTTTAGGGGGCGGGAGGAACAATCAGCCCCAGCATTTT. Translation gives CASSLGGGRNNQPQHF.

The chain has TRBV18 and TRBJ2-3; D gene ambiguous. The V end was cut by 6 bases, the J end by 1 base, with 11 bases between. CDR1 KGHSH and CDR2 LQKENI come from the germline V gene. CDR3 length: 14 amino acids. This chain's CDR3 is CASSRTTGTDTQYF. The CDR3 DNA is TGTGCCAGCTCCCGAACGACCGGCACAGATACGCAGTATTTT.

This clonotype has ten or more counts. The CDR3 DNA follows: TGCGCCAGCAGCCAAGGGCTAGCGTCCTACAATGAGCAGTTCTTC. Protein product: CASSQGLASYNEQFF. The genes are TRBV4-1 and TRBJ2-1; tentatively, D is TRBD2 (6 bases). Germline loops: CDR1 MGHRA, CDR2 YSYEKL. This CDR3 has 15 amino acids. V lost 1 base, J lost 1 base, and 8 bases lay in between.

As concerns this clonotype: The junction does not match germline at one end; this may be a read error. The rearrangement uses TRBV5-6 and TRBJ2-3; 10 bases fit TRBD1. The CDR3 runs to 15 residues. Germline V gene lookup returns CDR1 SGHDT and CDR2 YYEEEE. The CDR3 bases are TGTGCCAGCAGCCCGGGACAGGGGACCACAGATGCGCAGTATTTT. Its translation is CASSPGQGTTDAQYF.

The chain has TRBV12-3 or TRBV12-4 and TRBJ2-3; 7 bases are shared with TRBD2. Germline trimming cut 2 bases from V and 5 bases from J; bases unmatched to any gene: 10. This CDR3 spans 16 amino acids. The CDR3 loop reads CASSLILADVQDTQYF. Here the CDR3 DNA reads TGTGCCAGCAGTTTAATCCTAGCGGACGTTCAAGATACGCAGTATTTT.

Comment on this clonotype: This could be a read error, since a much larger clone is one nucleotide away. The rearrangement joins TRBV13 to TRBJ1-2; D may be TRBD1 (5 bases). CDR3 length: 14 amino acids. V shed 4 bases and J shed 4 bases, with 13 bases lying between them. Germline loops: CDR1 PRHDT, CDR2 FYEKMQ (reference sequence). In DNA form, the CDR3 reads TGTGCCAGCAGCTGGGGCAGCTATTCCTATGGCTACACCTTC. Protein: CASSWGSYSYGYTF.

This chain joins TRBV27 and TRBJ2-7; 8 bases match TRBD2. CDR1 MNHEY and CDR2 SMNVEV come from the germline V gene (reference sequence). V dropped 2 bases and J dropped 0; count of bases not matched to a gene: 6. This CDR3 spans 16 amino acids. CDR3: CASSLDGAGASYEQYF. The CDR3 coding sequence is TGTGCCAGCAGTTTAGACGGAGCGGGGGCCTCCTACGAGCAGTACTTC.

The CDR3 loop reads CSARSPQGYEQYF. Written as DNA, the CDR3 is TGCAGTGCTCGCTCCCCCCAGGGCTACGAGCAGTACTTC. The gene calls are TRBV20-1 and TRBJ2-7; TRBD1 might be the D (5 bases). Germline loops: CDR1 DFQATT, CDR2 SNEGSKA (reference sequence). The CDR3 is 13 amino acids. The V end was cut by 5 bases, the J end by 3 bases, with 14 bases between.